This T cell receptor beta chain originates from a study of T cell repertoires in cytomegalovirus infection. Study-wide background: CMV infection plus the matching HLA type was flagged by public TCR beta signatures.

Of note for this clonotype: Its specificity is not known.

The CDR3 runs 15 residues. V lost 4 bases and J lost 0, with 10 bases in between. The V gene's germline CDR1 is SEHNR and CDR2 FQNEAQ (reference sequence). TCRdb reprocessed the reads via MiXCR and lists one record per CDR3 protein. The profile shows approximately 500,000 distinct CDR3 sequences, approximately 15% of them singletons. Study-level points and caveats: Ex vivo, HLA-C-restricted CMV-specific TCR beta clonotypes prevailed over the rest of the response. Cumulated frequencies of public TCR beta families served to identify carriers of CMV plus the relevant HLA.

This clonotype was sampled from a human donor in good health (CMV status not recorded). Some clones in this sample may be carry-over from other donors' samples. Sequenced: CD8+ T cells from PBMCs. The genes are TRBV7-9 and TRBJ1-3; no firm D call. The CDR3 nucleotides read TGTGCCAGCAGCTCCGAGGGTCGCTCTGGAAACACCATATATTTT. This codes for CASSSEGRSGNTIYF.